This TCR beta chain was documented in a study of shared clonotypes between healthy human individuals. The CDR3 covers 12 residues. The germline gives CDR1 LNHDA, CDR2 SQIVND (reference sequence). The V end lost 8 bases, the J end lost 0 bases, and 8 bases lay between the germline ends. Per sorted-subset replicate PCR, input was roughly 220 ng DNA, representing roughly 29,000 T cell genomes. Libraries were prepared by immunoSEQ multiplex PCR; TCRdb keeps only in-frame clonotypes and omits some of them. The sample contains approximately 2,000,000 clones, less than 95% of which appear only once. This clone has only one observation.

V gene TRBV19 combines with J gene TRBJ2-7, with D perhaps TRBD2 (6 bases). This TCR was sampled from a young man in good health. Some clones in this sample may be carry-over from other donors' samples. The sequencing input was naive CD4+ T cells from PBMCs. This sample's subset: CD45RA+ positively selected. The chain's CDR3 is CASRDFSYEQYF. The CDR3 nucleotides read TGTGCCAGTCGGGACTTCTCCTACGAGCAGTACTTC.